The rows below give T cell receptor beta chains drawn from one sample of a study of human T cells and chemical hapten exposure. TCRdb itself ran the RACE reads through MiXCR, one entry per CDR3 protein. This table holds fewer than 200,000 distinct CDR3 sequences, more than 20% found once. Sequenced here: whole blood, sampled in connection with sensitization to the hapten diphenylcyclopropenone (DPC). These TCRs come from a woman between 45 and 65 years old with alopecia areata. Some clones in this sample may be carry-over from other donors' samples. Both conserved end residues are part of each CDR3. A D gene is named only where the DNA matches it firmly. Expanded clones get a size class; other rows say once, few or many, or leave the size out.

>NA|many|TRBV7-9|TRBJ2-5
TGTGCCAGCAGCCCGATTCAAGAGACCCAGTACTTC
CASSPIQETQYF
>NA|few|TRBV9|TRBJ1-6
TGTGCCAGCAGCGTGGAACAGTCTTCACCCCTCCACTTT
CASSVEQSSPLHF
>NA|NA|TRBV7-2|TRBJ2-7
TGTGCCAGCAGCACTTGGACAGCCTCCTACGAGCAGTACTTC
CASSTWTASYEQYF
>NA|NA|TRBV29-1|TRBJ2-3
TGCAGCGTTGTTGCGCGAACCACAGATACGCAGTATTTT
CSVVARTTDTQYF
>TRBD1|many|TRBV7-2|TRBJ2-7
TGTGCCAGCAGCTTAGCGAGACAGGGTAACTACGAGCAGTACTTC
CASSLARQGNYEQYF
>TRBD2|NA|TRBV7-3|TRBJ2-3
TGTGCCAGCAGCCCCGGGATAGCGGGAGAGGTAGATACGCAGTATTTT
CASSPGIAGEVDTQYF
>NA|few|TRBV4-2|TRBJ1-3
TGTGCCAGCAGTGCGGGGGTCCCTGGAAACACCATATATTTT
CASSAGVPGNTIYF
>TRBD1|NA|TRBV25-1|TRBJ1-6
TGTGCCACCTCCGGGACAGGGTTTGGGTCACCCCTCCACTTT
CATSGTGFGSPLHF
>NA|few|TRBV20-1|TRBJ2-7
TGCAGTGCTATGGGGACGCCATACGAGCAGTACTTC
CSAMGTPYEQYF
>NA|NA|TRBV10-2|TRBJ2-5
TGCGCCAGCAGTGAGCCCACGGGGATCGGGTTTGGGGAGACCCAGTACTTC
CASSEPTGIGFGETQYF
>TRBD2|few|TRBV6-2/TRBV6-3|TRBJ2-3
TGTGCCAGCAGTTATCTAGCGGGAGGAATCACAGATACGCAGTATTTT
CASSYLAGGITDTQYF
>NA|NA|TRBV12-3/TRBV12-4|TRBJ2-7
TGTGCCAGCAGTTTAGAACTAGCCGGGCAGTACTTC
CASSLELAGQYF
>NA|many|TRBV14|TRBJ2-6
TGTGCCAGCAGCCCCGCGGGGGCCAACGTCCTGACTTTC
CASSPAGANVLTF
>TRBD2|NA|TRBV5-1|TRBJ2-7
TGCGCCAGCAGCTTGGATGGGACTAGCGGGAGGGAGCAGTACTTC
CASSLDGTSGREQYF
>NA|few|TRBV3-1|TRBJ2-3
TGTGCCAGCAGCCAAGGTGTGATAGCCACAGATACGCAGTATTTT
CASSQGVIATDTQYF
>NA|NA|TRBV5-4|TRBJ2-5
TGTGCCAGCAGCTTGCGTCCAGGAGGAGAGACCCAGTACTTC
CASSLRPGGETQYF
>NA|few|TRBV7-2|TRBJ2-7
TGTGCCAGCAGCTTAGGGGGTTTCGTGCAGTACTTC
CASSLGGFVQYF
>NA|NA|TRBV15|TRBJ2-1
TGTGCCACCAGCAGCCCGAGACTAGGCCGTTTCGATGAGCAGTTCTTC
CATSSPRLGRFDEQFF
>TRBD2|NA|TRBV13|TRBJ2-1
TGTGCCAGCAGCTTAAGGGGCGGACTAGCGGGTTACAATGAGCAGTTCTTC
CASSLRGGLAGYNEQFF
>NA|once|TRBV9|TRBJ2-5
TGTGCCAGCAGCGTAGGGTCAGGAGGGGTCCAAGAGACCCAGTACTTC
CASSVGSGGVQETQYF
>TRBD1|NA|TRBV9|TRBJ2-7
TGTGCCAGCAGCGTAGGGGACAGGGACGAGCAGTACTTC
CASSVGDRDEQYF
>NA|few|TRBV7-3|TRBJ2-1
TGTGCCAGCAGCCGCGGGCCGGCAGATGAGCAGTTCTTC
CASSRGPADEQFF
>TRBD2|NA|TRBV11-3|TRBJ2-2
TGTGCCAGCAGCCGCATAGCGGGAGGGATAAACACCGGGGAGCTGTTTTTT
CASSRIAGGINTGELFF